Below are 11 T cell receptor beta chains sequenced from a single sample in a study of cytomegalovirus exposure and HLA in healthy donors. Vbeta (60) and Jbeta (13) primers were used in the PCR. Repertoires were generated with immunoSEQ multiplex PCR, while TCRdb's copy carries only in-frame clones and drops some. Among approximately 190,000 clones listed, nearly 80% were seen once. The sample consisted of PBMCs. Source of these receptors: a woman aged 25 to 39 in good health and CMV-seropositive.

The chain joins TRBV11-2 to TRBJ2-7; 8 bases are a match to TRBD1. The trim removed 4 bases at V and 6 bases at J, leaving 14 bases unmatched. Looked up from germline, CDR1 is SGHAT and CDR2 is FQNNGV. The CDR3 length is 16 residues. CDR3 sequence: CASSSRSGGRDREQYF. CDR3 sequence (DNA): TGTGCCAGCAGCTCACGATCAGGGGGCAGGGATCGCGAGCAGTACTTC.

The chain joins TRBV10-3 to TRBJ1-6; D remains ambiguous. V gave up 7 bases and J gave up 8 bases, with 12 bases separating them. Germline CDR1 is ENHRY and CDR2 is SYGVKD. The CDR3 has 13 amino acids. CDR3 region: CAITPGEDSPLHF. The CDR3 nucleotides are TGTGCCATCACACCCGGAGAAGATTCACCCCTCCACTTT.

J is TRBJ2-2 and V is TRBV9; possibly TRBD2 for D (6 bases). The CDR3 is 13 residues long. Germline CDR1 and CDR2: SGDLS and YYNGEE. V shed 0 bases and J shed 7 bases, with 7 bases lying between them. As DNA, the CDR3 is TGTGCCAGCAGCGTAGCGGGGGACGGGGAGCTGTTTTTT. Encoded protein: CASSVAGDGELFF.

This clone was seen more than once but under ten times. The chain couples TRBV19 to TRBJ1-5; no clear D. V lost 7 bases and J 2 bases, leaving 6 bases between the germline ends. Germline CDR1 LNHDA, CDR2 SQIVND (reference sequence). This CDR3 region has 12 residues. The CDR3 sequence: CASNSGNQPQHF. The CDR3 nucleotides are TGTGCCAGTAACTCCGGCAATCAGCCCCAGCATTTT.

The chain has TRBV19 and TRBJ2-2; TRBD2 matches 9 bases. This CDR3 contains 17 residues. Looked up from germline, CDR1 is LNHDA and CDR2 is SQIVND (reference sequence). Trimming cost V 6 bases and J 6 bases; bases outside gene matches: 14. CDR3 region: CASSYQSSGRTSGELFF. CDR3 nucleotides: TGTGCCAGTAGCTACCAGAGTAGCGGGAGAACCTCCGGGGAGCTGTTTTTT.

The rearrangement joins TRBV4-1 to TRBJ2-5; 7 bases are shared with TRBD2. Looked up from germline, CDR1 is MGHRA and CDR2 is YSYEKL. J gave up 5 bases and V 4 bases, and 10 bases lay outside the gene matches. This CDR3 region has 15 residues. The CDR3 protein is CASSRSMGRAETQYF. CDR3 DNA sequence: TGCGCCAGCAGCCGATCTATGGGGAGGGCGGAGACCCAGTACTTC.

The genes are TRBV19 and TRBJ1-1; D possibly corresponds to TRBD1 (6 bases). The V and J ends lost 5 bases and 11 bases respectively, with 18 bases between them. The CDR3 loop spans 13 amino acids. Germline V gene sequence: CDR1 LNHDA, CDR2 SQIVND (reference sequence). The CDR3: CASSPTGTGRAFF. CDR3 nucleotide sequence: TGTGCCAGTAGTCCCACAGGGACGGGTCGCGCTTTCTTT. The full variable domain, its missing parts supplied by reference TRBV19 and TRBJ1-1, is DGGITQSPKYLFRKEGQNVTLSCEQNLNHDAMYWYRQDPGQGLRLIYYSQIVNDFQKGDIAEGYSVSREKKESFPLTVTSAQKNPTAFYLCASSPTGTGRAFFGQGTRLTVV.

This clone showed up just once. This chain links TRBV6-6 with TRBJ1-1; 7 bases align to TRBD1. The germline gives CDR1 MNHNY, CDR2 SVGAGI (reference sequence). The CDR3 length is 15 residues. The V and J ends lost 2 bases and 9 bases, in that order; junction bases with no gene match: 12. CDR3 sequence (DNA): TGTGCCAGCAGTTACCCAACCAAGACAGGGTCGAAAGCTTTCTTT. The encoded protein is CASSYPTKTGSKAFF.

In its sample, this clone was seen a few times. The J gene is TRBJ1-4, the V gene TRBV20-1; D is undetermined. The CDR3 runs to 10 residues. The germline CDR1 and CDR2 sequences are DFQATT and SNEGSKA (reference sequence). Trimming shortened V by 2 bases and J by 7 bases, and 2 bases separated the two germline ends. In DNA, the CDR3 is TGCAGTGCTAGACTTGAAAAACTGTTTTTT. It specifies CSARLEKLFF.

The rearrangement uses TRBV2 and TRBJ1-5, with D uncertain. V shed 7 bases and J shed 2 bases, with 9 bases lying between them. The CDR3 runs 13 residues. The germline V gene has CDR1 SNHLY and CDR2 FYNNEI. As DNA, the CDR3 is TGTGCCAGCAACGCTCGGGGCAATCAGCCCCAGCATTTT. The encoded protein is CASNARGNQPQHF.

The sample holds a few counts of this clone. The V and J genes are TRBV7-3 and TRBJ2-3; maybe TRBD1 (6 bases). Trimming took 2 bases from V and 4 from J, leaving 13 bases between them. The CDR3 length is 15 residues. Germline V gene sequence: CDR1 SGHTA, CDR2 FQGTGA. The CDR3 DNA sequence: TGTGCCAGCAGCTTAGGGACATCACTTGCAGATACGCAGTATTTT. This gives the protein CASSLGTSLADTQYF.